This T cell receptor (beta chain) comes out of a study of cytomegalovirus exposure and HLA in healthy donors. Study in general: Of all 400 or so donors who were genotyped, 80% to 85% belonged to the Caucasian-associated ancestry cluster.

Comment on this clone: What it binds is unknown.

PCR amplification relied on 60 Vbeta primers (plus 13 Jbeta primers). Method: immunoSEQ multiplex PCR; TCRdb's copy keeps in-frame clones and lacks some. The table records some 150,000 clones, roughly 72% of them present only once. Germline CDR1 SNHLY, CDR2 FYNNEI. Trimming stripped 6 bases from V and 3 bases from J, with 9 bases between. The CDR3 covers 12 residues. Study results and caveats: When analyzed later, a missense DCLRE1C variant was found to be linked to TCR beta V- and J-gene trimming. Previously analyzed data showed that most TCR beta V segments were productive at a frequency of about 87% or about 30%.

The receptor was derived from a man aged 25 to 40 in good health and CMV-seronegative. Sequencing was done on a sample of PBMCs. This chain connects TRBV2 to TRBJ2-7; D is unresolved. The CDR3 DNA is TGTGCCAGCAGAGGAGACGGCTACGAGCAGTACTTC. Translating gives CASRGDGYEQYF.